Listed here are 24 T cell receptor beta chains from one sample, sequenced in a study of neurological immune-mediated disorders. Each CDR3 protein gets one entry after TCRdb re-called the 5' RACE reads with MiXCR. Here the sample spans some 57,000 distinct CDR3 sequences, 4% to 6% being singletons. Input material: PBMCs. The source of these receptors is a woman aged 45-65 years with multiple sclerosis.

This clonotype was observed a few times. The chain employs TRBV7-2 and TRBJ2-5; no reliable D call. The germline V and J ends were trimmed by 5 bases and 0 bases, with 19 bases remaining between them. The CDR3 runs 17 residues. The germline gives CDR1 SGHTA, CDR2 FQGNSA. DNA for the CDR3: TGTGCCAGCAGCCCGGGCTGGACCTCGGCGGACCAAGAGACCCAGTACTTC. Amino acid sequence: CASSPGWTSADQETQYF.

Ten or more counts support this clonotype. This rearrangement joins TRBV11-2 to TRBJ2-1, with D perhaps TRBD2 (6 bases). The length of the CDR3 is 14 residues. Trimming removed 4 bases at V and 2 bases at J, with 9 bases between. Per the germline V gene, CDR1 is SGHAT and CDR2 is FQNNGV. CDR3 loop: CASSSGTPYNEQFF. Here the CDR3 DNA reads TGTGCCAGCAGCTCGGGGACTCCCTACAATGAGCAGTTCTTC.

This clonotype was seen ten or more times. The chain uses TRBV29-1 and TRBJ1-2; 7 bases match TRBD1. Germline V CDR1 and CDR2: SQVTM, ANQGSEA. This CDR3 region has 10 residues. J lost 12 bases, V lost 6 bases, and 7 bases had no gene match. The CDR3 DNA is TGCAGCGTCGACAGGGAACTAGACACCTTC. Its protein is CSVDRELDTF.

This clonotype was observed many times. The chain couples TRBV7-2 to TRBJ2-1, with 9 positions matching TRBD2. Trimming took 5 bases from V and 4 from J; bases not matched to a gene: 12. Germline V gene lookup returns CDR1 SGHTA and CDR2 FQGNSA. The CDR3 loop spans 17 amino acids. The CDR3 loop is CASSPRSGLANYNEQFF. The CDR3 DNA is TGTGCCAGCAGCCCCCGCTCCGGACTAGCGAATTACAATGAGCAGTTCTTC.

This clonotype was seen many times. This chain uses TRBV6-6 with TRBJ1-1, with 9 bases lining up with TRBD1. Trimming took 9 bases from V and 3 from J; bases not matched to a gene: 2. CDR3 length equals 12 residues. Germline assignment: CDR1 MNHNY and CDR2 SVGAGI (reference sequence). CDR3 in DNA: TGTGCCAGTAGGGACAGGGACACTGAAGCTTTCTTT. Protein sequence: CASRDRDTEAFF.

This clonotype qualifies as medium-sized. This chain joins TRBV20-1 and TRBJ1-1; 9 bases align to TRBD1. The ends lost 2 bases at V and 5 bases at J; junction bases unmatched: 9. The CDR3 extends over 15 amino acids. The germline gives CDR1 DFQATT, CDR2 SNEGSKA (reference sequence). CDR3 nucleotide sequence: TGCAGTGCTAGACTGAAAACAGGGGGCAAAACTGAAGCTTTCTTT. Amino acid sequence: CSARLKTGGKTEAFF.

This clonotype was seen many times. An end of the junction differs from the germline gene, which may be a read error. The chain joins TRBV6-5 to TRBJ1-6; the D is unclear. Looked up from germline, CDR1 is MNHEY and CDR2 is SVGAGI. CDR3 length: 14 amino acids. The chain's CDR3 is CASSSQLRNSPLNF. The CDR3 DNA follows: TGTGCCAGCAGTTCTCAACTCCGAAACTCACCCCTCAACTTT.

As concerns this clonotype: A much larger clone lies one base from this, so it may be a read error. The rearrangement links TRBV29-1 to TRBJ1-1, with D uncertain. Germline V gene data show CDR1 as SQVTM and CDR2 as ANQGSEA. V shed 7 bases and J shed 5 bases, with 14 bases lying between them. The CDR3 sequence is 12 residues long. CDR3 in amino acids: CSATPTGTEAFF. CDR3 in DNA: TGCAGCGCGACACCTACTGGGACTGAAGCTTTCTTT.

There are many counts of this clonotype. The chain couples TRBV29-1 to TRBJ2-7; a possible D gene is TRBD1 (6 bases). The CDR3 length is 11 residues. Trimming removed 5 bases at V and 6 bases at J, with 11 bases between. Germline loops: CDR1 SQVTM, CDR2 ANQGSEA. The CDR3 sequence is CSVTTGSEQYV. For the CDR3, the DNA is TGCAGCGTTACAACAGGGTCCGAGCAGTACGTC.

This clonotype was observed many times. V is TRBV20-1 and J is TRBJ2-1; TRBD2 might be the D (6 bases). CDR3 length: 14 residues. Trimming left V 3 bases short and J 3 bases short, with 12 bases between. The germline CDR1 and CDR2 sequences are DFQATT and SNEGSKA (reference sequence). The CDR3 region is CSARWRGSYNEQFF. In DNA form, the CDR3 reads TGCAGTGCTAGGTGGAGGGGTAGCTACAATGAGCAGTTCTTC.

This clonotype was observed many times. The CDR3 DNA follows: TGTGCCAGCAGCGTAGAGGGGCATCCAAACTATGGCTACACCTTC. Translated, it gives CASSVEGHPNYGYTF. The chain combines TRBV9 with TRBJ1-2; D is possibly TRBD1 (5 bases). Trimming removed 0 bases from V and 2 bases from J, with 11 bases in between. CDR1 is SGDLS, CDR2 YYNGEE, per germline. The CDR3 loop spans 15 amino acids.

This clonotype occurred many times. This chain uses TRBV5-1 with TRBJ2-1, with D unclear. The germline CDR1 and CDR2 sequences are SGHRS and YFSETQ. Trimming stripped 6 bases from V and 2 bases from J, with 15 bases between. This CDR3 has 15 amino acids. The CDR3: CASTPLPTTYNEQFF. The CDR3 bases are TGCGCCAGCACCCCCTTGCCAACCACCTACAATGAGCAGTTCTTC.

This clonotype was recorded many times. V and J are TRBV27 and TRBJ1-1; D gene ambiguous. The V end lost 3 bases, the J end lost 0 bases, and 8 bases lay between the germline ends. Germline CDR1 reads MNHEY; CDR2 reads SMNVEV (reference sequence). The CDR3 runs to 14 residues. CDR3 loop: CASSFGSMNTEAFF. The CDR3 nucleotides are TGTGCCAGCAGTTTCGGATCAATGAACACTGAAGCTTTCTTT.

This clonotype was picked up many times. V is TRBV12-3 or TRBV12-4 and J is TRBJ2-2; D is undetermined. This CDR3 contains 13 residues. V lost 3 bases, J lost 3 bases, and 5 bases lay in between. Written as DNA, the CDR3 is TGTGCCAGCAGTTTCCGAGACACCGGGGAGCTGTTTTTT. Protein product: CASSFRDTGELFF.

This clonotype was observed at least ten times. This chain links TRBV20-1 with TRBJ2-3; 10 bases are a match to TRBD2. CDR1 DFQATT and CDR2 SNEGSKA come from the germline V gene (reference sequence). The CDR3 sequence is 15 residues long. The V gene end was trimmed by 3 bases and the J gene end by 1 base; junction bases not matched to a gene: 4. The CDR3 coding sequence is TGCAGTGCTAGCGGGCTAGCGGGGGGCACAGATACGCAGTATTTT. Translating gives CSASGLAGGTDTQYF.

The rearrangement links TRBV10-1 to TRBJ2-2, with D perhaps TRBD1 or TRBD2 (6 bases each). CDR3 length equals 14 residues. V was cut by 7 bases and J by 3 bases, with 12 bases left in between. The germline CDR1 and CDR2 sequences are WNHNN and SYGVQD (reference sequence). The CDR3, as DNA: TGCGCCAGCATTGGGGGGCTTGACACCGGGGAGCTGTTTTTT. This gives the protein CASIGGLDTGELFF.

This clonotype was detected a few times. V is TRBV7-9 and J is TRBJ1-1; TRBD1 might be the D (6 bases). Per the germline V gene, CDR1 is SEHNR and CDR2 is FQNEAQ (reference sequence). Trimming cost V 5 bases and J 10 bases, with 17 bases left between them. The CDR3 is 13 amino acids. The CDR3 protein is CASSRTGEGGAFF. As DNA, the CDR3 is TGTGCCAGCAGCCGTACGGGGGAAGGGGGAGCTTTCTTT.

This clonotype was seen ten or more times. J is TRBJ2-7 and V is TRBV7-2; 8 bases match TRBD1. The CDR3 consists of 15 residues. Per the germline V gene, CDR1 is SGHTA and CDR2 is FQGNSA. V lost 3 bases to trimming and J lost 3 bases; unmatched junction nucleotides: 7. CDR3 bases: TGTGCCAGCAGCTTCGCGGGACAGGCTGGCTACGAGCAGTACTTC. Amino acid sequence: CASSFAGQAGYEQYF.

Only a few counts were recorded for this clonotype. V usage is TRBV7-2 and J usage is TRBJ1-2, with 7 positions matching TRBD1. CDR1 and CDR2 from the germline V gene are SGHTA and FQGNSA. The CDR3 spans 15 residues. The ends lost 2 bases at V and 5 bases at J; junction bases unmatched: 8. The CDR3 DNA reads as TGTGCCAGCAGCTTAATACCAGGGGGGGCATATGGCTACACCTTC. The encoded protein is CASSLIPGGAYGYTF.

This clonotype occurred many times. The gene calls are TRBV7-2 and TRBJ2-4, with a possible D match to TRBD2 (7 bases). The V gene lost 6 bases and the J gene lost 3 bases, with 15 bases spanning the gap. The CDR3 covers 15 residues. Germline loops: CDR1 SGHTA, CDR2 FQGNSA. In nucleotides, the CDR3 is TGTGCCAGCAGTTGGGGGGGCCGGGGCAAAAACATTCAGTACTTC. This encodes CASSWGGRGKNIQYF.

V gene TRBV5-1 combines with J gene TRBJ1-2; maybe TRBD1 (6 bases). This CDR3 has 15 residues. Per germline, CDR1 SGHRS and CDR2 YFSETQ. Deletions cut 3 bases from V and 6 bases from J, with 18 bases between. The CDR3 DNA sequence: TGCGCCAGCAGCTCGGGAAACAGGGATCCCCATGGCTACACCTTC. It is translated as CASSSGNRDPHGYTF.

This chain joins TRBV12-3 or TRBV12-4 and TRBJ2-7, with 8 nucleotides matching TRBD1. V trimming: 0 bases; J trimming: 9 bases; junction bases outside the gene matches: 13. The CDR3 runs to 16 residues. CDR3 protein: CASSLALGQGYTRQYV. CDR3 DNA: TGTGCCAGCAGTTTAGCCCTCGGACAGGGTTACACGAGGCAGTACGTC.

To note about this clonotype: The germline gene is not matched at one end of the junction; a read error may be the cause. The rearrangement links TRBV6-2 or TRBV6-3 to TRBJ1-5; D might be TRBD1 (5 bases). CDR1 and CDR2 (germline): MNHEY, SVGEGT. CDR3 length: 17 amino acids. This chain's CDR3 is CASSYNQRGADNQPQNF. The CDR3 region has the DNA TGTGCCAGCAGTTACAACCAACGGGGCGCGGACAATCAGCCCCAGAATTTT.

This clonotype occurred many times. The chain recombines TRBV20-1 with TRBJ2-1; no clear D gene. The CDR3 covers 14 residues. The germline V gene has CDR1 DFQATT and CDR2 SNEGSKA (reference sequence). V was trimmed by 3 bases and J by 5 bases, leaving 14 bases between them. CDR3 coding DNA: TGCAGTGCTAGTGGGTGGGCGATGGACAATGAGCAGTTCTTC. Residues: CSASGWAMDNEQFF.